This entry lists 9 T cell receptor beta chains sequenced from one sample in a study of patients and donors after allogeneic stem cell transplantation. TCRdb used MiXCR to reprocess the RT-PCR reads, holding one entry per CDR3 protein. The table includes 410,000 or so distinct CDR3 sequences, 15% to 20% detected once. Sequencing input: blood, either unsorted or a sorted T cell fraction (not recorded which). These receptors were obtained from a human donor who was either an allogeneic HSCT recipient or a stem cell or donor lymphocyte infusion donor (not recorded which). It is not recorded whose cells these are; they may come from a transplant donor.

The chain carries TRBV7-9 and TRBJ2-3; 7 bases agree with TRBD1. Per the germline V gene, CDR1 is SEHNR and CDR2 is FQNEAQ (reference sequence). The CDR3 is made up of 13 amino acids. The ends lost 4 bases at V and 5 bases at J; junction bases unmatched: 3. The CDR3 DNA is TGTGCCAGCAGCTCAAGACAGGGAGATACGCAGTATTTT. Amino acids: CASSSRQGDTQYF.

This clonotype was seen repeatedly, ten times or more. The rearrangement uses TRBV12-3 or TRBV12-4 and TRBJ1-5, with 7 bases lining up with TRBD1. V dropped 6 bases and J dropped 2; count of bases not matched to a gene: 10. This CDR3 contains 16 residues. The CDR3 DNA reads as TGTGCCAGCAGCCACTGGACAGGATATGGCAATCAGCCCCAGCATTTT. This translates into CASSHWTGYGNQPQHF.

This clonotype turned up a few times. The chain employs TRBV29-1 and TRBJ1-4; D perhaps matches TRBD1 (6 bases). V lost 4 bases and J 7 bases, leaving 10 bases between the germline ends. Germline V gene data show CDR1 as SQVTM and CDR2 as ANQGSEA. This CDR3 region has 12 residues. CDR3 in amino acids: CSVGQGFEKLFF. The DNA of the CDR3 is TGCAGCGTTGGGCAGGGGTTTGAAAAACTGTTTTTT.

In this sample, this clonotype turned up a few times. J is TRBJ1-4 and V is TRBV20-1; D call uncertain. V dropped 3 bases and J dropped 0 bases, with 8 bases sitting between them. The CDR3 loop spans 14 amino acids. Germline loops: CDR1 DFQATT, CDR2 SNEGSKA (reference sequence). Written as DNA, the CDR3 is TGCAGTGCTAGGGGTGTTGCAACTAATGAAAAACTGTTTTTT. Translating gives CSARGVATNEKLFF.

This clonotype showed up just a few times. This rearrangement joins TRBV4-2 to TRBJ2-7; no clear D gene. In germline, CDR1 is LGHNA, CDR2 YNFKEQ. V lost 0 bases and J 7 bases, leaving 10 bases between the germline ends. The CDR3 length is 13 residues. The CDR3 is CASSQDHGWEQYF. The DNA of the CDR3 is TGTGCCAGCAGCCAAGATCATGGGTGGGAGCAGTACTTC.

The V call is TRBV6-5, the J call TRBJ2-2; D call uncertain. Between the trimmed V and J ends, which lost 3 bases and 9 bases, there was a span of 17 bases. Germline V gene data show CDR1 as MNHEY and CDR2 as SVGAGI. This CDR3 is 15 amino acids long. The CDR3 sequence is CASSYAAQSDWELFF. The DNA for the CDR3 is TGTGCCAGCAGTTATGCGGCCCAAAGCGACTGGGAGCTGTTTTTT.

This clonotype was observed a few times. The V and J genes are TRBV7-2 and TRBJ1-1, with D possibly matching TRBD1 (5 bases). The CDR3 is 15 residues long. Germline V gives CDR1 SGHTA, CDR2 FQGNSA. Trimming took 2 bases from V and 4 from J, leaving 14 bases between them. CDR3 DNA: TGTGCCAGCAGCTTATACGGGGCGGCGAGCACTGAAGCTTTCTTT. It codes for CASSLYGAASTEAFF.

This clonotype has just a few counts. The rearrangement links TRBV27 to TRBJ2-3; 7 nucleotides match TRBD2. Looked up from germline, CDR1 is MNHEY and CDR2 is SMNVEV (reference sequence). The CDR3 is made up of 15 amino acids. V lost 3 bases, J lost 0 bases, and 3 bases stayed unmatched. The CDR3, as DNA: TGTGCCAGCAGTTTCTGGCGGGAGAGCACAGATACGCAGTATTTT. Amino acid sequence: CASSFWRESTDTQYF.

At least ten counts were recorded for this clonotype. V and J are TRBV18 and TRBJ1-1; tentatively, D is TRBD1 (5 bases). The CDR3 sequence is 14 residues long. The V and J ends lost 5 bases and 1 base respectively, with 11 bases between them. Germline values: CDR1 KGHSH, CDR2 LQKENI. The CDR3: CASSVSTGNTEAFF. The DNA of the CDR3 is TGTGCCAGCTCAGTATCCACAGGGAACACTGAAGCTTTCTTT.